One T cell receptor (beta chain) is described in this entry. Germline V gene sequence: CDR1 MRHNA, CDR2 SNTAGT. The CDR3 contains 16 residues. V gave up 4 bases and J gave up 7 bases; unmatched junction bases: 11. This record belongs to a study of blood T cell repertoires in COVID-19. The assay was immunoSEQ multiplex PCR, and TCRdb's table has in-frame clones only and misses some. This table holds approximately 400,000 clones, roughly 87% found once. The genes are TRBV6-4 and TRBJ2-1, with TRBD2 identical over 9 bases. The source is a woman between 45 and 65 years old who had recovered from COVID-19. Input material: PBMCs or T cells enriched from blood (not recorded which). CDR3 residues: CASSALSGGTFNEQFF. The CDR3, as DNA: TGTGCCAGCAGTGCCCTTAGCGGGGGAACGTTTAATGAGCAGTTCTTC.